This T cell receptor beta chain comes out of a study of low-dose radiotherapy and immunotherapy resistance in tumors. Across the whole study: Patients took oral aspirin 300 mg daily for four cycles from cycle 1 day 1.

First-strand cDNA used TRAV- and TRBV-specific primers, covering alpha and beta chains. The authors ran 15 to 25 PCR cycles to amplify TCRs with a constant-region primer and V-primer adapter. TCRdb re-derived calls from the reads in MiXCR, one entry per CDR3 protein. The sample consists of about 58,000 distinct CDR3 sequences, around a quarter of them appearing once. Time point meaning: after trial treatment. Sample treatment: LDRT plus nivolumab, ipilimumab, low-dose cyclophosphamide and aspirin (RACIN trial). Donors were treated with nivolumab, ipilimumab, aspirin, and low-dose cyclophosphamide and radiotherapy. The CDR3 is 14 residues long. With 4 bases clipped from V and 6 bases from J, the junction kept 5 bases outside the gene matches. CDR1 is SGHTA, CDR2 FQGTGA, per germline. This clonotype has at least ten counts.

This clonotype originated in a male donor with prostate cancer. This chain connects TRBV7-3 to TRBJ2-2; 7 bases fit TRBD2. The specimen comprised PBMCs, sampled after low-dose radiotherapy plus immunotherapy. CDR3 protein: CASSSRLASGELFF. The DNA for the CDR3 is TGTGCCAGCAGCTCAAGACTAGCATCCGGGGAGCTGTTTTTT.